This T cell receptor beta chain was captured by sequencing in a study of blood T cell repertoires in COVID-19. Overall study context: In each case, the material was cDNA or gDNA derived from T cells, B-cell-depleted T cells, or PBMCs.

V was trimmed by 2 bases and J by 7 bases, leaving 17 bases between them. Per germline, CDR1 SGHAT and CDR2 FQNNGV. The CDR3 is 15 residues long. The table came from immunoSEQ multiplex PCR; TCRdb's copy has only in-frame clones and leaves some out. This sample yields roughly 34,000 clones, of which roughly 88% are seen a single time; about 14% belongs to the top ten. Sequencing was performed on peripheral blood. The chain combines TRBV11-2 with TRBJ1-1; D ambiguous. The source of this sequence is a man in his sixties with active COVID-19. The CDR3 spells CASSLYSISYSEAFF. CDR3 DNA sequence: TGTGCCAGCAGCTTATATTCGATCTCTTACAGTGAAGCTTTCTTT.